The clone carrying this T cell receptor beta chain was found many times. The data belong to a study of T cells in Graves' hyperthyroidism and ophthalmopathy. Subjects aged 18 to 65 presented with newly diagnosed hyperthyroidism of less than 2 months' duration. The PBMCs were taken from around 9 ml of fresh peripheral blood. Amplification yielded TCR beta CDR3 regions, with RNA transcripts as the source. Primed by the HTBI set, a first-round RT-PCR was run on the TCR CDR3. TCRdb used MiXCR to reprocess the multiplex PCR reads, holding one entry per CDR3 protein. The table lists under 250,000 distinct CDR3 sequences, about 15% of them singletons. Sequencing used blood. This TCR was sampled from a woman in her 50s with Graves' hyperthyroidism.

Here the CDR3 reads CASSSVRWTSYEQYF. The CDR3 DNA sequence: TGTGCCAGCAGCTCAGTGAGGTGGACCTCCTACGAGCAGTACTTC. The chain has TRBV6-2 or TRBV6-3 and TRBJ2-7, with D unclear. V shed 6 bases and J shed 0 bases, with 15 bases lying between them. CDR1 MNHEY and CDR2 SVGEGT come from the germline V gene. The CDR3 consists of 15 residues.